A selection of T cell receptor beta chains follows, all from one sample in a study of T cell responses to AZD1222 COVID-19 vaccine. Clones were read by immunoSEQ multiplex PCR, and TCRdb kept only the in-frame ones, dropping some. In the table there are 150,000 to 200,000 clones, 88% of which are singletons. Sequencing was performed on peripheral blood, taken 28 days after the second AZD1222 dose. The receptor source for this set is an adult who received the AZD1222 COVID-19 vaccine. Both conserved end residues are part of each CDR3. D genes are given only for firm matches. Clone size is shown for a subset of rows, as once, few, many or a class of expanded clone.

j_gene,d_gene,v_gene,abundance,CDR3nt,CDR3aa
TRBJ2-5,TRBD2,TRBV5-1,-,TGCGCCAGCAGCTCGGGACTAGCGGGAAAACAAGAGACCCAGTACTTC,CASSSGLAGKQETQYF
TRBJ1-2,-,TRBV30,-,TGTGCCTGGAGTGGGACACCCGGACTTAGCTATGGCTACACCTTC,CAWSGTPGLSYGYTF
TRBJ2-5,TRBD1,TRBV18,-,TGTGCCAGCTCACCCCGGGACAGGGGCCAAGAGACCCAGTACTTC,CASSPRDRGQETQYF
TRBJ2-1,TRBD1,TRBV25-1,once,TGTGCCAGCAGCTCGGGGGACAGGGACGGCAATGAGCAGTTCTTC,CASSSGDRDGNEQFF
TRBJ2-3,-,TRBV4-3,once,TGCGCCAGCAGCCAAGATTTGGTGGGGGCTCTTTATACGCAGTATTTT,CASSQDLVGALYTQYF
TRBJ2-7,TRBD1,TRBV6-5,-,TGTGCCAGCAGCTCAGGGGGTTCCTACGAGCAGTACTTC,CASSSGGSYEQYF
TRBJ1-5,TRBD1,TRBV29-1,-,TGCAGCGTAATACAGGGGTTCAATCAGCCCCAGCATTTT,CSVIQGFNQPQHF
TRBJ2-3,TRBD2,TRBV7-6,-,TGTGCCAGCAGCTTAGCGGGGGGGGAGGAAGGCACAGATACGCAGTATTTT,CASSLAGGEEGTDTQYF
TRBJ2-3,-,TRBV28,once,TGTGCCAGCACCATAGGGGGGACCACAGATACGCAGTATTTT,CASTIGGTTDTQYF
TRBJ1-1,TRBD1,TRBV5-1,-,TGCGCCAGCAGCTCGGGACAGGGGGTATTTGGCACTGAAGCTTTCTTT,CASSSGQGVFGTEAFF
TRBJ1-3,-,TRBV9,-,TGTGCCAGCAGCCTCGGGGAGCCCGGAAACACCATATATTTT,CASSLGEPGNTIYF